A selection of T cell receptor beta chains follows, all from one sample in a study of PD-1 blockade in mismatch repair-deficient tumors. The assay was immunoSEQ multiplex PCR, and TCRdb's table has in-frame clones only and misses some. This sample has roughly 120,000 clones, with about 83% found just once. Sequences were derived from peripheral blood, sampled roughly 60 weeks after starting pembrolizumab. Receptors originate from an adult with mismatch repair-deficient cancer. Both conserved end residues are part of each CDR3. D genes are given only for firm matches. Some rows mark clone size as missing; the rest say once, few, many or name a class of expanded clone.

>TRBV7-9|.|.|TRBJ1-4
TGTGCCGTGGGGCGGCTTAATGAAAAACTGTTTTTT
CAVGRLNEKLFF
>TRBV6-5|TRBD1|.|TRBJ2-5
TGTGCCAGCAGTGCCGGGACAGGTACCCAAGAGACCCAGTACTTC
CASSAGTGTQETQYF
>TRBV5-1|.|.|TRBJ2-5
TGCGCCAGCAGCTTGGTATGGGGCGAGGGGACGAGGGAGACCCAGTACTTC
CASSLVWGEGTRETQYF
>TRBV7-7|TRBD2|.|TRBJ2-1
TGTGCTAGCAGCTCCGGATCCGGGACTAGCGGGAGAAATGAGCAGTTCTTC
CASSSGSGTSGRNEQFF
>TRBV14|.|.|TRBJ1-1
TGTGCCAGCAGCCAAGGGGGAAGAAACACTGAAGCTTTCTTT
CASSQGGRNTEAFF
>TRBV6-5|TRBD1|.|TRBJ2-1
TGTGCCAGCAGTACAGGGGGTGATGAGCAGTTCTTC
CASSTGGDEQFF
>TRBV6-6|.|.|TRBJ2-7
TGTGCCAGCAGTACCCAGGGGCGCGGGTACGAGCAGTACTTC
CASSTQGRGYEQYF
>TRBV5-1|TRBD1|.|TRBJ2-1
TGCGCCAGCGAGGGGGACAGGGGGCAGAATGAGCAGTTCTTC
CASEGDRGQNEQFF
>TRBV25-1|.|.|TRBJ2-1
TGTGCCAGCAGTGAATACCCTCGGCAACAGTTGTACAATGAGCAGTTCTTC
CASSEYPRQQLYNEQFF
>TRBV5-5|.|.|TRBJ2-1
TGTGCCAGCAGCCTTGTAAGGGGGGAGCAGTTCTTC
CASSLVRGEQFF
>TRBV28|TRBD1|.|TRBJ2-7
TGTGCCAGCAGTTTATTAGGGCAGGGGGAAAAAGGCTACGAGCAGTACTTC
CASSLLGQGEKGYEQYF
>TRBV18|TRBD2|.|TRBJ2-1
TGTGCCAGCTCAGCTAGCGGGAGAAGGTCCTACAATGAGCAGTTCTTC
CASSASGRRSYNEQFF
>TRBV7-9|.|.|TRBJ1-2
TGTGCCAGCAGCCCGAATAGGGCAGCTAACTATGGCTACACCTTC
CASSPNRAANYGYTF
>TRBV10-3|.|.|TRBJ2-7
TGTGCCATCAGTGAGTCGGGGAGCTCCTACGAGCAGTACTTC
CAISESGSSYEQYF
>TRBV19|TRBD1|.|TRBJ1-1
TGTGCCAGTAACACAGGGGGATGGAACACTGAAGCTTTCTTT
CASNTGGWNTEAFF
>TRBV7-9|TRBD1|.|TRBJ1-1
TGTGCCAGCAGCCCCGGACGGACCGGGACAGGGGGCACTGAAGCTTTCTTT
CASSPGRTGTGGTEAFF
>TRBV27|TRBD1|.|TRBJ1-1
TGTGCCAGCAGTACCAAGGGGGCCGCTGAAGCTTTCTTT
CASSTKGAAEAFF
>TRBV5-1|.|few|TRBJ2-2
TGCGCCAGCAGCTTGGGAGACTACAACACCGGGGAGCTGTTTTTT
CASSLGDYNTGELFF
>TRBV9|.|once|TRBJ2-7
TGTGCCAGCAGCGTAGAGGGTTGGAGCTCCTACGAGCAGTACTTC
CASSVEGWSSYEQYF
>TRBV30|TRBD1|.|TRBJ1-3
TGTGCCTGGACCACAGGGGAGGGAGGAAACACCATATATTTT
CAWTTGEGGNTIYF
>TRBV5-4|TRBD2|.|TRBJ2-1
TGTGCCAGCAGCCCAGGGACTAGCGGGAGCGGTGAGCAGTTCTTC
CASSPGTSGSGEQFF
>TRBV2|TRBD2|few|TRBJ2-7
TGTGCCAGCAGTGAAACGTTGTCTAGCGGGAGGTGGTACTTC
CASSETLSSGRWYF
>TRBV6-6|TRBD1|.|TRBJ1-4
TGTGCCAGCAGTGACCCAGGGGGCGCTGGGGAAAAACTGTTTTTT
CASSDPGGAGEKLFF
>TRBV5-4|TRBD2|.|TRBJ2-5
TGTGCCAGCAGCTTGGGGCTAGCGGGAGCCCTGGGGGAGACCCAGTACTTC
CASSLGLAGALGETQYF
>TRBV5-4|.|.|TRBJ2-3
TGTGCCAGCAGCCTAGACGCCGATACGCAGTATTTT
CASSLDADTQYF
>TRBV29-1|.|.|TRBJ1-2
TGCAGCGTTGTCTCCAGCCCGGGACCGACGGATGGCTACACCTTC
CSVVSSPGPTDGYTF
>TRBV7-2|.|.|TRBJ2-7
TGTGCCAGCAGCCAGGGCCACGAGCAGTACTTC
CASSQGHEQYF
>TRBV28|.|few|TRBJ1-2
TGTGCCAGCAGCCCTGGTCCGCATGGCTACACCTTC
CASSPGPHGYTF
>TRBV10-2|.|.|TRBJ1-4
TGCGCCAGCGGGGAAAAAGGGGGTTTGGATGAAAAACTGTTTTTT
CASGEKGGLDEKLFF
>TRBV27|.|.|TRBJ1-3
TGTGCCAGCAGTTTAGGAGGGGCCGGCTCTGGAAACACCATATATTTT
CASSLGGAGSGNTIYF
>TRBV2|.|.|TRBJ1-5
TGTGCCAGCAGTGAAACCAAATATAGCAATCAGCCCCAGCATTTT
CASSETKYSNQPQHF
>TRBV27|.|.|TRBJ1-1
TGTGCCAGCAGTTCCCTAACAGGGTCGGAAGCTTTCTTT
CASSSLTGSEAFF
>TRBV19|.|many|TRBJ1-3
TGTGCCAGTATGGACAGAACTTTCTCTGGAAACACCATATATTTT
CASMDRTFSGNTIYF
>TRBV10-3|.|.|TRBJ2-7
TGTGCCATCAGTGAGCGGGCCACCCCTATCTACGAGCAGTACTTC
CAISERATPIYEQYF
>TRBV7-9|.|.|TRBJ2-2
TGTGCCAGTCGTGGGGGTCCCGGGGAGCTGTTTTTT
CASRGGPGELFF
>TRBV6-5|.|.|TRBJ2-1
TGTGCCAGCAGTTACATGGGCGGTGAGCAGTTCTTC
CASSYMGGEQFF
>TRBV11-3|TRBD1|.|TRBJ2-1
TGTGCCAGCAGCCCATGGACAGGGTCCAATGAGCAGTTCTTC
CASSPWTGSNEQFF
>TRBV19|.|.|TRBJ2-7
TGTGCCAGTAGTTATGGCAGAGCCTACGAGCAGTACTTC
CASSYGRAYEQYF
>TRBV6-5|TRBD1|.|TRBJ2-1
TGTGCCAGCAGTTACTCGGGACAGGGGAAGAAGAATGAGCAGTTCTTC
CASSYSGQGKKNEQFF
>TRBV27|.|.|TRBJ2-3
TGTGCCAGCAGTCCATTTAGCGTAATGCCATCGGGTACGCAGTATTTT
CASSPFSVMPSGTQYF
>TRBV7-9|.|few|TRBJ2-7
TGTGCCAGCAGCTTAATCTCTGCCTACGAGCAGTACTTC
CASSLISAYEQYF
>TRBV5-4|TRBD2|.|TRBJ2-7
TGTGCCAGCAGCTTGAAAGGCGGGGGCTACGAGCAGTACTTC
CASSLKGGGYEQYF
>TRBV4-1|TRBD1|.|TRBJ1-2
TGCGCCAGCAGCGCTACTCGACAGGGGGCGGGTGGCTACACCTTC
CASSATRQGAGGYTF
>TRBV5-1|.|.|TRBJ1-1
TGCGCCAGCAGCTTGTCCCCCCCCGCGAGGGTACGGGCTGAAGCTTTCTTT
CASSLSPPARVRAEAFF
>TRBV19|TRBD1|.|TRBJ1-1
TGTGCCAGTAGCCCCCGTGCAAGGACAGGGGCTTTGAACACTGAAGCTTTCTTT
CASSPRARTGALNTEAFF
>TRBV27|.|.|TRBJ2-7
TGTGCCAGGCAACAAAGTTCTGGTGAGCAGTACTTC
CARQQSSGEQYF
>TRBV4-1|.|.|TRBJ2-7
TGCGCCAGCAGCCAAGATCCGGGGAGGGGGCTGAACGAGCAGTACTTC
CASSQDPGRGLNEQYF